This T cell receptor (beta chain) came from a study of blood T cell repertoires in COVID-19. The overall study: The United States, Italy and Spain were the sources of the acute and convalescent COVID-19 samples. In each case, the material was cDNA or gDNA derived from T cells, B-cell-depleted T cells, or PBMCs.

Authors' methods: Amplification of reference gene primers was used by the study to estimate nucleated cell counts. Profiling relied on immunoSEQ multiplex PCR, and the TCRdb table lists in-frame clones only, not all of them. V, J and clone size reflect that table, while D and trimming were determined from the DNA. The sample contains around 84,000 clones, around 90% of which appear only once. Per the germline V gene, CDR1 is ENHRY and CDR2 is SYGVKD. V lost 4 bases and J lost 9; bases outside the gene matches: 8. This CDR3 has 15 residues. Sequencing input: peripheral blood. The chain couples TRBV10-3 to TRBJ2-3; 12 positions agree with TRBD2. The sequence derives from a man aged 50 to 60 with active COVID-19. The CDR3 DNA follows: TGTGCCATCAGTGCGACTAGCGGGGGCCGGGACACGCAGTATTTT. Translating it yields CAISATSGGRDTQYF.